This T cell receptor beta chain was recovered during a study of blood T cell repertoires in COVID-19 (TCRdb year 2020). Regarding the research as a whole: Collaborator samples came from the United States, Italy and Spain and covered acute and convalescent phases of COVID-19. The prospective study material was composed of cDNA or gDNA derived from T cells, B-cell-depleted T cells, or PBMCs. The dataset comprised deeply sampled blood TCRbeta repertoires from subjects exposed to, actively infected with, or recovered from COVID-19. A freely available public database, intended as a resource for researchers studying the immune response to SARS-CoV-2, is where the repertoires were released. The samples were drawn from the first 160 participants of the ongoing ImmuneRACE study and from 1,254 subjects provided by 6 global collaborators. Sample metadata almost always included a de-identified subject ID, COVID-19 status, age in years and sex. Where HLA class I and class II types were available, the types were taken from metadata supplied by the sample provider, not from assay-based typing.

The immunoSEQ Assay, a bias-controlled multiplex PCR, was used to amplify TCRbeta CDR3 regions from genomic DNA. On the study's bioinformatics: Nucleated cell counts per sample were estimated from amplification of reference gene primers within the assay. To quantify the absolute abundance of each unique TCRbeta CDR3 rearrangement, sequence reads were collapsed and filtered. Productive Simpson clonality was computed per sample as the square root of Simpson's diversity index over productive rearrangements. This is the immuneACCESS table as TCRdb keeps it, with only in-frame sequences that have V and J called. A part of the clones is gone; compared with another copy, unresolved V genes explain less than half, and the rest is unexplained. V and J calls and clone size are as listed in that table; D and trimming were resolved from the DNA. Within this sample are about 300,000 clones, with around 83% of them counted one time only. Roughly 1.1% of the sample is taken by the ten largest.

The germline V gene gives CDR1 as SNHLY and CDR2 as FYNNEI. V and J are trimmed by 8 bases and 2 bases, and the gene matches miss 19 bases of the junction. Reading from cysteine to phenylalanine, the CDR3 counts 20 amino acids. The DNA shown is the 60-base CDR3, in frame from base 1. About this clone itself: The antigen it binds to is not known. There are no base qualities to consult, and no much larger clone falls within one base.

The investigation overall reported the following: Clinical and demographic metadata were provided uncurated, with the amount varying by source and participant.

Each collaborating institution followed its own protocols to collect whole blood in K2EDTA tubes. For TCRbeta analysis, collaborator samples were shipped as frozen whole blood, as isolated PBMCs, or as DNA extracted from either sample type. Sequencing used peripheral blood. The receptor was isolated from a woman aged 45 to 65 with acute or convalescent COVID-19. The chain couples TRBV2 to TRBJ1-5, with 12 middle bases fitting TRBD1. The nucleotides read TGTGCCAGCTCCCCGAACCTGGGACAGGGGGCTCAGGTACGCAATCAGCCCCAGCATTTT. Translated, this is CASSPNLGQGAQVRNQPQHF.